This T cell receptor beta chain was obtained from a study of cytomegalovirus exposure and HLA in healthy donors. As for the study in general: Within the Caucasian-associated ancestry cluster were around 81% of the roughly 400 genotyped donors. General observations from the study: Most TCR sequences were seen very rarely across donors, but some public TCRs occurred in many.

On this clone: Its antigen is as yet unknown. At one of its ends the junction is not consistent with the germline gene, which may arise from a read error.

Researchers ran the PCR with 60 Vbeta and 13 Jbeta primers. Profiled with immunoSEQ multiplex PCR; TCRdb holds only in-frame clones, not every one. The table lists around 88,000 clones, 78% of them singletons, with 4.1% in the top ten. Germline lookup yields CDR1 SSHAT and CDR2 FNYEAQ (reference sequence). This CDR3 has 17 amino acids. Each of the donors was a healthy bone marrow donor. The sequence was collected from a woman between 40 and 50 years old in good health and CMV-seropositive. Sequenced: PBMCs. The genes are TRBV7-7 and TRBJ2-7; 7 bases are a match to TRBD2. For the CDR3, the DNA is TGTGCTAGCAGCTTAGAGCGGGGTGGGTCGTTATGGCCCGAGCAGTACTTC. It is translated as CASSLERGGSLWPEQYF.